Below are 11 T cell receptor beta chains sequenced from a single sample in a study of cytomegalovirus exposure and HLA in healthy donors. 60 Vbeta and 13 Jbeta primers were used in PCR. The repertoire was sequenced with immunoSEQ multiplex PCR; TCRdb's copy has only in-frame clones and lacks some. The repertoire holds roughly 140,000 clones, with roughly four fifths as singletons. Sequencing was done on a sample of PBMCs. Source of these receptors: a man in his late teens or twenties in good health and CMV-seronegative.

V is TRBV5-1 and J is TRBJ2-1; a possible D gene is TRBD2 (6 bases). CDR3 length: 13 amino acids. V lost 5 bases, J lost 4 bases, and 10 bases lay in between. Germline V lookup: CDR1 SGHRS, CDR2 YFSETQ. CDR3 bases: TGCGCCAGCAGTACCGGGGGATACAATGAGCAGTTCTTC. Its protein product is CASSTGGYNEQFF.

This chain uses TRBV7-2 with TRBJ2-5; D remains ambiguous. Germline CDR1 reads SGHTA; CDR2 reads FQGNSA. The CDR3 runs to 11 residues. The V end was cut by 6 bases, the J end by 2 bases, with 4 bases between. The CDR3 region has the DNA TGTGCCAGCAGTTATCAAGAGACCCAGTACTTC. This encodes CASSYQETQYF.

The chain links TRBV6-5 to TRBJ1-2; D possibly corresponds to TRBD1 (5 bases). Trimming took 0 bases from V and 7 from J, leaving 9 bases between them. Germline CDR1 is MNHEY and CDR2 is SVGAGI. The CDR3 is made up of 13 amino acids. The CDR3 nucleotides are TGTGCCAGCAGTTACTCGGGAGGGACTGGCTACACCTTC. It yields the protein CASSYSGGTGYTF.

V gene TRBV14 combines with J gene TRBJ2-1, with D possibly TRBD2 on 6 matching bases. CDR3 length: 14 residues. The germline V gene encodes CDR1 SGHDN and CDR2 FVKESK. Trimming took off 0 bases at V and 4 bases at J, with 7 bases between the two ends. As DNA, the CDR3 is TGTGCCAGCAGCCAAGATCGGGGGTACAATGAGCAGTTCTTC. Translation gives CASSQDRGYNEQFF.

This chain links TRBV6-6 with TRBJ1-5; 8 bases match TRBD1. The CDR3 length is 14 residues. Trimming took 6 bases from V and 7 from J; bases not matched to a gene: 8. The V gene's germline CDR1 is MNHNY and CDR2 SVGAGI (reference sequence). The CDR3 DNA follows: TGTGCCAGCAGCCCCGGACAGGGCCAACAGCCCCAGCATTTT. As protein: CASSPGQGQQPQHF.

The chain recombines TRBV19 with TRBJ1-2, with 8 bases aligning to TRBD1. The CDR3 length is 13 residues. CDR1 is LNHDA and CDR2 is SQIVND in the germline V gene (reference sequence). V shed 9 bases, J shed 3 bases, and the junction held 6 bases outside the gene matches. CDR3 residues: CASRTGLDYGYTF. CDR3 in DNA: TGTGCCAGCCGGACAGGGCTTGACTATGGCTACACCTTC.

This clone was seen once. This chain joins TRBV6-5 and TRBJ1-2; 7 positions match TRBD1. CDR1 MNHEY and CDR2 SVGAGI come from the germline V gene. The V gene end was trimmed by 6 bases and the J gene end by 3 bases; junction bases not matched to a gene: 10. The CDR3 consists of 15 residues. The CDR3 nucleotides read TGTGCCAGCAGGCCCCAACGGGACAGAGACTATGGCTACACCTTC. It is translated as CASRPQRDRDYGYTF.

The V call is TRBV15, the J call TRBJ1-3; D is possibly TRBD1 (6 bases). The V end was cut by 5 bases, the J end by 7 bases, with 27 bases between. This CDR3 has 18 residues. Per germline, CDR1 LNHNV and CDR2 YYDKDF (reference sequence). CDR3 nucleotide sequence: TGTGCCACCAGCGTGCGCCCCCTTGGCAGGGGAAGATTCAACACCATATATTTT. It encodes CATSVRPLGRGRFNTIYF.

This chain joins TRBV7-2 and TRBJ2-5, with 8 bases aligning to TRBD1. V was pared by 7 bases and J by 4 bases, with 8 bases of the junction left unmatched. The CDR3 length is 14 residues. Germline CDR1 and CDR2: SGHTA and FQGNSA. The DNA of the CDR3 is TGTGCCAGCAAAGGACAGGGATTTCGAGAGACCCAGTACTTC. It encodes CASKGQGFRETQYF. The full variable domain, rest sourced from reference TRBV7-2 and TRBJ2-5, is GAGVSQSPSNKVTEKGKDVELRCDPISGHTALYWYRQSLGQGLEFLIYFQGNSAPDKSGLPSDRFSAERTGGSVSTLTIQRTQQEDSAVYLCASKGQGFRETQYFGPGTRLLVL.

The chain carries TRBV19 and TRBJ1-1, with D unclear. V shed 2 bases and J shed 4 bases, with 8 bases lying between them. CDR1 LNHDA and CDR2 SQIVND come from the germline V gene (reference sequence). The CDR3 length is 13 residues. In DNA form, the CDR3 reads TGTGCCAGTAGTATATCGGGTAGCACTGAAGCTTTCTTT. This translates into CASSISGSTEAFF.

This clone has just a few counts. The chain links TRBV9 to TRBJ2-3, with D tentatively TRBD2 (5 bases). The germline V and J ends were trimmed by 3 bases and 2 bases, with 16 bases remaining between them. The CDR3 has 16 residues. Germline CDR1 reads SGDLS; CDR2 reads YYNGEE. Written as DNA, the CDR3 is TGTGCCAGCAGCGGACCCGGCCGACTATACACAGATACGCAGTATTTT. It is translated as CASSGPGRLYTDTQYF. Complete variable domain (other parts from reference TRBV9 and TRBJ2-3): DSGVTQTPKHLITATGQRVTLRCSPRSGDLSVYWYQQSLDQGLQFLIQYYNGEERAKGNILERFSAQQFPDLHSELNLSSLELGDSALYFCASSGPGRLYTDTQYFGPGTRLTVL.